The present entry profiles one T cell receptor (beta chain) with its context. The data are from a study of beta chain features in type 1 diabetes. Expressed TCRB transcripts were sequenced after all isolated RNA was converted to cDNA. Profiling relied on immunoSEQ multiplex PCR, and the TCRdb table lists in-frame clones only, not all of them. This table holds 430,000 or so clones, approximately 10% found once. The germline V gene encodes CDR1 SGHVS and CDR2 FQNEAQ. V dropped 1 base and J dropped 2 bases, with 6 bases sitting between them. This CDR3 contains 14 residues. Sequencing was performed on naive CD4+ T cells from blood. The rearrangement links TRBV7-8 to TRBJ2-1, with no clear D. This TCR was recovered from a woman in her late teens or twenties in good health. The CDR3 nucleotides are TGTGCCAGCAGCTTAGGAAGTGCCTACAATGAGCAGTTCTTC. Translated: CASSLGSAYNEQFF. Full variable domain (outside the CDR3, taken from reference TRBV7-8 and TRBJ2-1): GAGVSQSPRYKVAKRGQDVALRCDPISGHVSLFWYQQALGQGPEFLTYFQNEAQLDKSGLPSDRFFAERPEGSVSTLKIQRTQQEDSAVYLCASSLGSAYNEQFFGPGTRLTVL.